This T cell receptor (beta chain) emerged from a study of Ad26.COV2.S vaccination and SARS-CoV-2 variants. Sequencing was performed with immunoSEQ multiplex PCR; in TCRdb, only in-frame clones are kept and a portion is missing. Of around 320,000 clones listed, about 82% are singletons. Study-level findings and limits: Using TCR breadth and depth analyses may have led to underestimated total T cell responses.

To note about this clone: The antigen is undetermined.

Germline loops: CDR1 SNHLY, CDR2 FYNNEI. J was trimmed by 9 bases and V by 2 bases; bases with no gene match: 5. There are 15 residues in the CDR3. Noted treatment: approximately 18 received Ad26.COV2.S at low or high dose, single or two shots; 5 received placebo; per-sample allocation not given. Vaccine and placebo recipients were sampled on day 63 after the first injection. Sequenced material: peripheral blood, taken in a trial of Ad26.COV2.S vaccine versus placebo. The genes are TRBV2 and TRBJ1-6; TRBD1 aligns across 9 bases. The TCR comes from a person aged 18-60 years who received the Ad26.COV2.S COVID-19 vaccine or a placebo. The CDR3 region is CASSEPTGGSSPLHF. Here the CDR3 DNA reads TGTGCCAGCAGTGAACCCACAGGGGGCAGTTCACCCCTCCACTTT. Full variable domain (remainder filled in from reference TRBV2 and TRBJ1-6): EPEVTQTPSHQVTQMGQEVILRCVPISNHLYFYWYRQILGQKVEFLVSFYNNEISEKSEIFDDQFSVERPDGSNFTLKIRSTKLEDSAMYFCASSEPTGGSSPLHFGNGTRLTVT.